This record concerns one TCR beta chain sequence. Repertoires were generated with immunoSEQ multiplex PCR, while TCRdb's copy carries only in-frame clones and drops some. The table lists 50,000 or so clones, roughly 93% of them singletons. V was trimmed by 0 bases and J by 3 bases, leaving 15 bases between them. The CDR3 length is 16 residues. CDR1 is MNHEY and CDR2 is SMNVEV in the germline V gene (reference sequence). The data originate from a study of graft-versus-host responses after intestinal transplantation. The sequencing used PBMCs, collected about 120 weeks after a first intestinal transplant, on the day of a second. The rearrangement uses TRBV27 and TRBJ2-7, with TRBD2 as a possible D gene (6 bases). The source is a human patient who received an intestinal transplant, so some T cells may come from the graft donor. The CDR3 protein is CASSLSRAGYFYEQYF. CDR3 bases: TGTGCCAGCAGTTTATCGAGGGCGGGGTACTTCTACGAGCAGTACTTC.